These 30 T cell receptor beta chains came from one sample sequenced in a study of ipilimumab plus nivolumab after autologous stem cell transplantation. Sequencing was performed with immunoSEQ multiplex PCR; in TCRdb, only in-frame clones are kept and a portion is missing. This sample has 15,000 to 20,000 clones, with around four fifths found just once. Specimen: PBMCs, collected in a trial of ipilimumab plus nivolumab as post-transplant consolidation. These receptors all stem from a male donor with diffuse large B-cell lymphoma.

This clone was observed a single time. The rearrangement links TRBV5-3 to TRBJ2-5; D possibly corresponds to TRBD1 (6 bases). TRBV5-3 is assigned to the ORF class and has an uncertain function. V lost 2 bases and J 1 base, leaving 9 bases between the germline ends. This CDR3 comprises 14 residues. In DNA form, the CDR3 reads TGTGCCAGAAGCTTCCCCAGGGGCCAAGAGACCCAGTACTTC. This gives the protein CARSFPRGQETQYF.

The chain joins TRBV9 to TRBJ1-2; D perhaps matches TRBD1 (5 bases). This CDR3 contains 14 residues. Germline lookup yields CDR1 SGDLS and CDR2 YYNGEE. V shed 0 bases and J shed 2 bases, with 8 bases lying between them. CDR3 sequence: CASSVDGANYGYTF. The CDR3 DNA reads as TGTGCCAGCAGCGTAGACGGGGCCAACTATGGCTACACCTTC.

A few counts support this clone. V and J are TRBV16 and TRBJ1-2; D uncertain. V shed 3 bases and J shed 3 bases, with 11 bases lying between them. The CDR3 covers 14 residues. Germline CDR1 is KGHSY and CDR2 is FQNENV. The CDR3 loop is CASSHVGQDYGYTF. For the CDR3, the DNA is TGTGCCAGCAGCCATGTAGGGCAAGACTATGGCTACACCTTC.

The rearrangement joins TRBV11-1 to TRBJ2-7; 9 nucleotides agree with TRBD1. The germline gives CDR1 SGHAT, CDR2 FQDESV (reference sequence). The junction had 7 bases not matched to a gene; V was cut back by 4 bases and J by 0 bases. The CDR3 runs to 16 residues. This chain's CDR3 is CASSSNRDRVSYEQYF. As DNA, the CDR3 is TGTGCCAGCAGCTCAAACCGGGACAGGGTCTCCTACGAGCAGTACTTC.

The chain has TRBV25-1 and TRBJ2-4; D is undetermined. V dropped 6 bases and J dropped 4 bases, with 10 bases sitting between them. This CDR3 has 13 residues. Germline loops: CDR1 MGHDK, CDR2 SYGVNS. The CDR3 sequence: CASSPSGKNIQYF. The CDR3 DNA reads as TGTGCCAGCAGCCCCAGTGGGAAAAACATTCAGTACTTC.

CDR3 DNA: TGTGCCAGCAGTGGGGGCGAGACCCAGTACTTC. This sequence encodes CASSGGETQYF. The V and J genes are TRBV28 and TRBJ2-5, with D possibly TRBD1 on 6 matching bases. Trimming cost V 5 bases and J 5 bases, with 6 bases left between them. The CDR3 is 11 amino acids. CDR1 is MDHEN and CDR2 is SYDVKM in the germline V gene.

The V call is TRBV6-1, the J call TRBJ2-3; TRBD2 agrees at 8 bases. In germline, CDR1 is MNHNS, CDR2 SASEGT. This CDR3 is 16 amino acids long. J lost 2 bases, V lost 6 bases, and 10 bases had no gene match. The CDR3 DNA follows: TGTGCCAGCAGAGAATTTGCGGGGGGTACCACAGATACGCAGTATTTT. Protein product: CASREFAGGTTDTQYF.

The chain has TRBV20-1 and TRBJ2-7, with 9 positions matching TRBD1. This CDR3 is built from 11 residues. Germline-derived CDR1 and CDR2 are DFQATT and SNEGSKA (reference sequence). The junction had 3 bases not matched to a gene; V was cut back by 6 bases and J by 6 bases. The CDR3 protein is CSAKTGGEQYF. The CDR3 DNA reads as TGCAGTGCAAAGACAGGGGGCGAGCAGTACTTC.

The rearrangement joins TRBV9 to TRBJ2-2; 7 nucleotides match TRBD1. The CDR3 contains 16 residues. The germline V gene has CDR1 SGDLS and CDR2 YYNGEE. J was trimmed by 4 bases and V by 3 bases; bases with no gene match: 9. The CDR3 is CASSEGARPSTGELFF. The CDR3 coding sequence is TGTGCCAGCAGCGAGGGGGCCAGGCCTTCCACCGGGGAGCTGTTTTTT.

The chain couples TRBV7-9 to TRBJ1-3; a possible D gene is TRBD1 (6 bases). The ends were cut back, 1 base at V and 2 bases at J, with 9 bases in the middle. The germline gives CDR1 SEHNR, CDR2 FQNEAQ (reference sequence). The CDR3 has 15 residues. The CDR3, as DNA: TGTGCCAGCAGCTTAGTAAACAGGGCTGGAAACACCATATATTTT. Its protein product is CASSLVNRAGNTIYF. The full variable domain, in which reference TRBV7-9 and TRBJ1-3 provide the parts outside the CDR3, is DTGVSQNPRHKITKRGQNVTFRCDPISEHNRLYWYRQTLGQGPEFLTYFQNEAQLEKSRLLSDRFSAERPKGSFSTLEIQRTEQGDSAMYLCASSLVNRAGNTIYFGEGSWLTVV.

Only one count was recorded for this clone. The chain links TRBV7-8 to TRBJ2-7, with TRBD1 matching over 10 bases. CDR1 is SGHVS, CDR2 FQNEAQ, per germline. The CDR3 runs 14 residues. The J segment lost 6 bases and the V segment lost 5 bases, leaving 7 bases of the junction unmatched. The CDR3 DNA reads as TGTGCCAGCAGCGCCGACCGGGACAGGGGCGAGCAGTACTTC. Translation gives CASSADRDRGEQYF.

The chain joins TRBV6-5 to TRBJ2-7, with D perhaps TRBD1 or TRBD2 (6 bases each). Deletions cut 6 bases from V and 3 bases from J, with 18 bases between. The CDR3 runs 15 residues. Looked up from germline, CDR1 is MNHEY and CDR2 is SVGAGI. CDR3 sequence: CASSPLGGQDYEQYF. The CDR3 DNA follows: TGTGCCAGCAGCCCCCTAGGGGGGCAGGACTACGAGCAGTACTTC.

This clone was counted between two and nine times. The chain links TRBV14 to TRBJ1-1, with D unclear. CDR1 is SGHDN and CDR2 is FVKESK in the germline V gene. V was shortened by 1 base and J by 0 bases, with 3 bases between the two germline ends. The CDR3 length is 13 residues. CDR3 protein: CASSQVLNTEAFF. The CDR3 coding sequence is TGTGCCAGCAGCCAAGTCCTGAACACTGAAGCTTTCTTT.

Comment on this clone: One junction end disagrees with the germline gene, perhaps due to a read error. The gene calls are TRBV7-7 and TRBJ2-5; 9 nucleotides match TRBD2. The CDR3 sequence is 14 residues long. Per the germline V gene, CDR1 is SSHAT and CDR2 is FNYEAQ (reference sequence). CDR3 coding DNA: TGTGCTAGCAGCCGAGCGGGGGGCGGGGAGACCCAGTACTTC. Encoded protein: CASSRAGGGETQYF. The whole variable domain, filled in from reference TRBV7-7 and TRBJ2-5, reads GAGVSQSPRYKVTKRGQDVTLRCDPISSHATLYWYQQALGQGPEFLTYFNYEAQPDKSGLPSDRFSAERPEGSISTLTIQRTEQRDSAMYRCASSRAGGGETQYFGPGTRLLVL.

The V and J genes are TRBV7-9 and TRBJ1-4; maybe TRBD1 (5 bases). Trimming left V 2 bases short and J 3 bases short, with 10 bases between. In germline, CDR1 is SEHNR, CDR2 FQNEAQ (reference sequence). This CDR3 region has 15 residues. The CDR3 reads CASSLSGGPNEKLFF. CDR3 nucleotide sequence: TGTGCCAGCAGCTTATCTGGGGGTCCTAATGAAAAACTGTTTTTT.

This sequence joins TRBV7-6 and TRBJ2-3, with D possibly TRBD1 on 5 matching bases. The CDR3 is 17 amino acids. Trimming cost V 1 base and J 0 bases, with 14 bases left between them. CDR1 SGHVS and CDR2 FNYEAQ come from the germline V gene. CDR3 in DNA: TGTGCCAGCAGCTTAGATCGACAGAGCATTAGCACAGATACGCAGTATTTT. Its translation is CASSLDRQSISTDTQYF.

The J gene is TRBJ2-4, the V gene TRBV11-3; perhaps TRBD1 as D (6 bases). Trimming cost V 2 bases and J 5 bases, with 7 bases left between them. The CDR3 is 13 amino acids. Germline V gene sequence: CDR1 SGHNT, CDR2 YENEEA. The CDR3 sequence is CASSLSGENIQYF. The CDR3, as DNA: TGTGCCAGCAGCTTATCAGGGGAAAACATTCAGTACTTC.

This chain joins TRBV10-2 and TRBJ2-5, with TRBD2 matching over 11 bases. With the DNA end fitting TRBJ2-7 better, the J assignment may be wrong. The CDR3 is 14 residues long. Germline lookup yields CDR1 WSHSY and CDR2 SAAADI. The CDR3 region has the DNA TGCGCCAGCAGCACTAGCGGGAGTTTGTACGAGCAGTACTTC. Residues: CASSTSGSLYEQYF.

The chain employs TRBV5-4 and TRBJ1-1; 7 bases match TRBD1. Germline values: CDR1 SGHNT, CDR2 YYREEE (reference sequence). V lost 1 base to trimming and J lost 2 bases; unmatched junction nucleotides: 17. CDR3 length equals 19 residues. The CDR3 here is CASSLHWVDREFLNTEAFF. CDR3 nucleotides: TGTGCCAGCAGCTTGCATTGGGTAGACAGGGAATTTCTCAACACTGAAGCTTTCTTT.

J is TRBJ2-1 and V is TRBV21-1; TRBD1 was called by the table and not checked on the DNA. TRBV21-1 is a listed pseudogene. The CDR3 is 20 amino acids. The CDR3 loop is CASSINPGQGASGSYNEQFF. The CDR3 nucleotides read TGTGCCAGCAGCATCAATCCGGGACAGGGGGCAAGCGGCTCCTACAATGAGCAGTTCTTC.

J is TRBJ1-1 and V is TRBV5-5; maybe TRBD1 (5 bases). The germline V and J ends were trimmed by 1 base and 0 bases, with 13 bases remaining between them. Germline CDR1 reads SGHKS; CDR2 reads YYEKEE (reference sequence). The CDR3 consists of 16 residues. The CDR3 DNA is TGTGCCAGCAGCTTGTTCTCTGGACACATGAACACTGAAGCTTTCTTT. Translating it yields CASSLFSGHMNTEAFF.

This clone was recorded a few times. The CDR3 bases are TGTGCCAGCAGTCGCGGACAGGGGGTGAACACCATATATTTT. Translating it yields CASSRGQGVNTIYF. The chain couples TRBV14 to TRBJ1-3; 10 bases are a match to TRBD1. From germline, CDR1 is SGHDN and CDR2 FVKESK. V dropped 6 bases and J dropped 7; count of bases not matched to a gene: 6. The CDR3 contains 14 residues.

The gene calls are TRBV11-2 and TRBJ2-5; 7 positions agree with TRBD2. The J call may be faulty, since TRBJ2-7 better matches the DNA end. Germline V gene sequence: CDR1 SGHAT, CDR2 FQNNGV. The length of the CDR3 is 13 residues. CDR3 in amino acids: CASSSGLAYEQYF. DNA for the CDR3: TGTGCCAGCAGCTCAGGACTAGCCTACGAGCAGTACTTC.

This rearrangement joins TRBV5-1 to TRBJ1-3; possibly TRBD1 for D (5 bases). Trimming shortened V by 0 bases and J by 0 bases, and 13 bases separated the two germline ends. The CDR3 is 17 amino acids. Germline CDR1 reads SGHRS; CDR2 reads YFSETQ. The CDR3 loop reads CASSLGQGGLSGNTIYF. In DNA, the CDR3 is TGCGCCAGCAGCTTGGGTCAGGGAGGACTCTCTGGAAACACCATATATTTT.

The CDR3 here is CASSSIRGYTEAFF. The CDR3, as DNA: TGTGCCAGCAGCTCAATCAGGGGGTACACTGAAGCTTTCTTT. The V and J genes are TRBV7-9 and TRBJ1-1; 7 positions agree with TRBD1. Germline values: CDR1 SEHNR, CDR2 FQNEAQ (reference sequence). The CDR3 totals 14 residues. J lost 3 bases, V lost 4 bases, and 5 bases had no gene match.

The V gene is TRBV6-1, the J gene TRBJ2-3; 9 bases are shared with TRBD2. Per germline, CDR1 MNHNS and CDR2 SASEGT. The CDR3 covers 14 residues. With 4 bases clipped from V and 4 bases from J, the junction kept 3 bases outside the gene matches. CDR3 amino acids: CASSGGRVPDTQYF. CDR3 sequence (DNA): TGTGCCAGCAGTGGCGGGAGGGTACCAGATACGCAGTATTTT.

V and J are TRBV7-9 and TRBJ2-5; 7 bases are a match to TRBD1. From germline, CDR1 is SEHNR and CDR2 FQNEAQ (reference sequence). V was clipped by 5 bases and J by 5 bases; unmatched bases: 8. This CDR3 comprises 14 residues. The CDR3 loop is CASSTRTGRETQYF. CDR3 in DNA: TGTGCCAGCAGCACCCGGACAGGACGGGAGACCCAGTACTTC. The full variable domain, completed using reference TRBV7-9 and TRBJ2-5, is DTGVSQNPRHKITKRGQNVTFRCDPISEHNRLYWYRQTLGQGPEFLTYFQNEAQLEKSRLLSDRFSAERPKGSFSTLEIQRTEQGDSAMYLCASSTRTGRETQYFGPGTRLLVL.

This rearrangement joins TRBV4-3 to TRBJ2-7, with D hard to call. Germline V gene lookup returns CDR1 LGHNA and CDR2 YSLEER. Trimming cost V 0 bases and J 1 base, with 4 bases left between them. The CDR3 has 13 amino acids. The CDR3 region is CASSQELSYEQYF. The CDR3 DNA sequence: TGCGCCAGCAGCCAAGAGTTGTCCTACGAGCAGTACTTC.

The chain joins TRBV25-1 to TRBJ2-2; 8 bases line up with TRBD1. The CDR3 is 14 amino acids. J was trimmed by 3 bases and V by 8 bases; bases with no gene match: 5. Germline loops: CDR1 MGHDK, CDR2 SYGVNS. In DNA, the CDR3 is TGTGCCAGCGGCGGACAGGGTTACACCGGGGAGCTGTTTTTT. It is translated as CASGGQGYTGELFF.

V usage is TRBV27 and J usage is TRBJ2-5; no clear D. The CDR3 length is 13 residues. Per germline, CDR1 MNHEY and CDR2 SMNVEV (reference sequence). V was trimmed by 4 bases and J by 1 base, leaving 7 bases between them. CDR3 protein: CASSSWVQETQYF. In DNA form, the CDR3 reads TGTGCCAGCAGTTCTTGGGTCCAAGAGACCCAGTACTTC.